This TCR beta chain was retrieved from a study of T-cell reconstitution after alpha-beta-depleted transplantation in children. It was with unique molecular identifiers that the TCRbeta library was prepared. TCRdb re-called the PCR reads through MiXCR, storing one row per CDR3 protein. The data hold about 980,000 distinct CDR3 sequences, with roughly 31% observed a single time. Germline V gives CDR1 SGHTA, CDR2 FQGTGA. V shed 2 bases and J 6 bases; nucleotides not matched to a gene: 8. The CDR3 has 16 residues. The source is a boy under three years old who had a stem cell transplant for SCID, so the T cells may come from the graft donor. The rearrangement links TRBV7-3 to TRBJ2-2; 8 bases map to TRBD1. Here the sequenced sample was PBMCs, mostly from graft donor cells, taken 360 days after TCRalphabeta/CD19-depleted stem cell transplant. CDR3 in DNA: TGTGCCAGCAGCTTATTGTCACGGACAGGGTCCGGGGAGCTGTTTTTT. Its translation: CASSLLSRTGSGELFF.